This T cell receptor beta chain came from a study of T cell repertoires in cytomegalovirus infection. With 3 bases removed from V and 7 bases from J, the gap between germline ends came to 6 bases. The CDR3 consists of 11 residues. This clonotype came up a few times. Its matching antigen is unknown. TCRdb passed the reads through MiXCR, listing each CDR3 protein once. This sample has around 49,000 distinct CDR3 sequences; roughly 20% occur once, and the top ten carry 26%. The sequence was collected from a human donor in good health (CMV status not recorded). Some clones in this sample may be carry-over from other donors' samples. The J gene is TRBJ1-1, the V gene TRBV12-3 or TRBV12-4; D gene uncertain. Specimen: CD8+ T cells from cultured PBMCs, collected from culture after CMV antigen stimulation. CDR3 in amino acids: CASSLGLEAFF. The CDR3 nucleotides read TGTGCCAGCAGTTTGGGCCTTGAAGCTTTCTTT.